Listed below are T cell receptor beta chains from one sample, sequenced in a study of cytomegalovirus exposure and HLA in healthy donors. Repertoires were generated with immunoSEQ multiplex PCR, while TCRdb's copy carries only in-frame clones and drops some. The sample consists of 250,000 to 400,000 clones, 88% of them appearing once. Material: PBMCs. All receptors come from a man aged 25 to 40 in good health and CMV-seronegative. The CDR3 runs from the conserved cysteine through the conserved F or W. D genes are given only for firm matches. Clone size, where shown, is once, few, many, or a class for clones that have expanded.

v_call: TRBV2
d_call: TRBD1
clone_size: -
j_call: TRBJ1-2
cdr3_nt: TGTGCCACCTTGGGCAGAGGGGGCGATTATGGCTACACCTTC
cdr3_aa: CATLGRGGDYGYTF

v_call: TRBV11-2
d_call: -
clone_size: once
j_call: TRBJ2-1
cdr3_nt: TGTGCCAGCAGCTTAGACGACAGGAGAACATACAATGAGCAGTTCTTC
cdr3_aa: CASSLDDRRTYNEQFF

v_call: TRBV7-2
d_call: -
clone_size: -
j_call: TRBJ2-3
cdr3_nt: TGTGCCAGCAGCTCTAGGGGCGTGGGGAGCACAGATACGCAGTATTTT
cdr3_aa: CASSSRGVGSTDTQYF

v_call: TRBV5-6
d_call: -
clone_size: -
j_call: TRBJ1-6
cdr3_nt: TGTGCCAGCCAAGAAGGGGTGGGGTCCTATAATTCACCCCTCCACTTT
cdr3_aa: CASQEGVGSYNSPLHF

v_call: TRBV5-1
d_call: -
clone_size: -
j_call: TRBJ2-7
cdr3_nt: TGCGCCAGCAGCTTCGGCAGGGGATACGAGCAGTACTTC
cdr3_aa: CASSFGRGYEQYF

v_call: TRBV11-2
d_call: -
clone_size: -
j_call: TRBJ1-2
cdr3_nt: TGTGCCAGCAGCGCACGAAGGGGGAATATCGGCTACACCTTC
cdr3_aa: CASSARRGNIGYTF

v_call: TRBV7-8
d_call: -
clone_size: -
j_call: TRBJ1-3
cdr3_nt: TGTGCCAGCAGCCCAGGACAGACCTCTGGAAACACCATATATTTT
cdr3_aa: CASSPGQTSGNTIYF

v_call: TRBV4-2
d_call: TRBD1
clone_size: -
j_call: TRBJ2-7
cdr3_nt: TGTGCCAGCAGCCAGCCCCCCGGGACAGGGAGCTACGAGCAGTACTTC
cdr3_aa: CASSQPPGTGSYEQYF

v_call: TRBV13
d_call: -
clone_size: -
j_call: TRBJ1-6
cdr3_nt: TGTGCCAGCAGCGCGACAGTTTATTCACCCCTCCACTTT
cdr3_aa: CASSATVYSPLHF

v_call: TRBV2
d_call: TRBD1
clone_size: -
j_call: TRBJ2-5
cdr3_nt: TGTGCCAGCAGGGGACAGGGGTTAAACCAAGAGACCCAGTACTTC
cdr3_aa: CASRGQGLNQETQYF

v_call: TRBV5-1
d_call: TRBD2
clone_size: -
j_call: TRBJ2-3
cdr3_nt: TGCGCCAGCAGTCCTGGGACTACTAAGGCCGCAGATACGCAGTATTTT
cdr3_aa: CASSPGTTKAADTQYF

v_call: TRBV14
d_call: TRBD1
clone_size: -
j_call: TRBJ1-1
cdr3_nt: TGTGCCAGCAGCCGGGGGGAGCCGGGACAGGGGCGGAAGGGGACTGAAGCTTTCTTT
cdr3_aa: CASSRGEPGQGRKGTEAFF

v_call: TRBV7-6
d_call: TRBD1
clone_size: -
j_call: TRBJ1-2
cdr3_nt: TGTGCCAGCAGCTCAGGACAGGGTGCTTCTATCGGCTACACCTTC
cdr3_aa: CASSSGQGASIGYTF

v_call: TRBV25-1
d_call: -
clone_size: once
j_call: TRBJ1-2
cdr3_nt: TGTGCCAGCAGTGAATTTACCTCCATTACACAGGGACATGGCTACACCTTC
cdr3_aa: CASSEFTSITQGHGYTF

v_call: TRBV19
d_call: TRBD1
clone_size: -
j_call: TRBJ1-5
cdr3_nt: TGTGCCAGTAGTATAGGGACAGGGGGACAGCCCCAGCATTTT
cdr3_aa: CASSIGTGGQPQHF

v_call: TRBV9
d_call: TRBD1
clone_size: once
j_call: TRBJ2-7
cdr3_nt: TGTGCCAGCAGCGGCCGGGGCGACAGGGTACCCTACGAGCAGTACTTC
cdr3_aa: CASSGRGDRVPYEQYF

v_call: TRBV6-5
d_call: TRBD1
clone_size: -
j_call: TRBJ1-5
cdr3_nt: TGTGCCAGCAAAGAATCTGGGACAGGCAATCAGCCCCAGCATTTT
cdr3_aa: CASKESGTGNQPQHF

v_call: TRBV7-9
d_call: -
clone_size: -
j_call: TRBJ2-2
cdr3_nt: TGTGCCAGCAGCCGACAACTACCTCGGACGCGGAGGCCCGGGGAGCTGTTTTTT
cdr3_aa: CASSRQLPRTRRPGELFF

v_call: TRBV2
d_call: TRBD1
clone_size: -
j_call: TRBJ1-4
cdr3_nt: TGTGCCAGCAGTGAACAGGGGGCCCCTAATGAAAAACTGTTTTTT
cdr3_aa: CASSEQGAPNEKLFF

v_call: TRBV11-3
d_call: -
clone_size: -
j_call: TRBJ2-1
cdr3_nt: TGTGCCAGCAGCTTATATGGGAGTGGTGAGCAGTTCTTC
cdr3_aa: CASSLYGSGEQFF